Presented here are 19 T cell receptor beta chains from one specimen sequenced in a study of control samples from healthy donors and cancer patients. Sequencing was performed with immunoSEQ multiplex PCR; in TCRdb, only in-frame clones are kept and a portion is missing. Among 150,000 to 200,000 clones listed, 80% to 95% were seen once. Sequencing used blood. These receptors all stem from a woman under 40 in good health.

This rearrangement joins TRBV12-3 or TRBV12-4 to TRBJ1-5; no reliable D call. The CDR3 loop spans 13 amino acids. V lost 3 bases, J lost 7 bases, and 10 bases lay in between. This CDR3 is CASSLGSGQPQHF. Here the CDR3 DNA reads TGTGCCAGCAGTTTGGGCTCGGGGCAGCCCCAGCATTTT.

V is TRBV9 and J is TRBJ2-1; TRBD2 agrees at 12 bases. Germline assignment: CDR1 SGDLS and CDR2 YYNGEE. V lost 0 bases to trimming and J lost 4 bases; unmatched junction nucleotides: 2. The CDR3 has 16 amino acids. The CDR3 region is CASSVGTSGEYNEQFF. The CDR3 DNA sequence: TGTGCCAGCAGCGTAGGGACTAGCGGGGAATACAATGAGCAGTTCTTC. The full variable domain, its missing parts supplied by reference TRBV9 and TRBJ2-1, is DSGVTQTPKHLITATGQRVTLRCSPRSGDLSVYWYQQSLDQGLQFLIQYYNGEERAKGNILERFSAQQFPDLHSELNLSSLELGDSALYFCASSVGTSGEYNEQFFGPGTRLTVL.

The chain joins TRBV7-8 to TRBJ1-1; no clear D gene. The V gene lost 4 bases and the J gene lost 2 bases, with 17 bases spanning the gap. CDR3 length equals 16 residues. In germline, CDR1 is SGHVS, CDR2 FQNEAQ. The CDR3 bases are TGTGCCAGCAGCTCAGGTAGAGCCGGGTTCAACACTGAAGCTTTCTTT. This sequence encodes CASSSGRAGFNTEAFF. Full variable domain (outside the CDR3, taken from reference TRBV7-8 and TRBJ1-1): GAGVSQSPRYKVAKRGQDVALRCDPISGHVSLFWYQQALGQGPEFLTYFQNEAQLDKSGLPSDRFFAERPEGSVSTLKIQRTQQEDSAVYLCASSSGRAGFNTEAFFGQGTRLTVV.

This chain connects TRBV2 to TRBJ1-2; TRBD1 aligns across 7 bases. The CDR3 sequence is 14 residues long. V lost 4 bases and J lost 5; bases outside the gene matches: 7. CDR1 is SNHLY and CDR2 is FYNNEI in the germline V gene. The CDR3 bases are TGTGCCAGCAGTGCGGGAGGGGGCAAGTATGGCTACACCTTC. Translation: CASSAGGGKYGYTF. Combining the CDR3 with reference TRBV2 and TRBJ1-2 gives the whole variable domain EPEVTQTPSHQVTQMGQEVILRCVPISNHLYFYWYRQILGQKVEFLVSFYNNEISEKSEIFDDQFSVERPDGSNFTLKIRSTKLEDSAMYFCASSAGGGKYGYTFGSGTRLTVV.

The chain recombines TRBV14 with TRBJ1-1; D gene ambiguous. The CDR3 is 13 amino acids. V lost 0 bases to trimming and J lost 11 bases, with 13 bases between them. Germline V lookup: CDR1 SGHDN, CDR2 FVKESK. Here the CDR3 DNA reads TGTGCCAGCAGCCAAGATATGGGAGGGTCGGCTTTCTTT. Translation: CASSQDMGGSAFF.

V is TRBV3-1 (or the pseudogene TRBV3-2) and J is TRBJ2-3; weak D call: TRBD1 (6 bases). V was pared by 2 bases and J by 0 bases, with 12 bases between. The CDR3 spans 16 residues. Per germline, CDR1 LGHDT and CDR2 YNNKEL (reference sequence). In DNA, the CDR3 is TGTGCCAGCAGCCAACGGGACACCATTAGCACAGATACGCAGTATTTT. Translating gives CASSQRDTISTDTQYF.

Notes on this clone: A read error may account for a junction end that differs from germline. The sample has other DNA sequences that encode this CDR3 too. This chain joins TRBV5-4 and TRBJ2-5, with a weak D call TRBD2 (5 bases). The CDR3 is 19 amino acids. CDR1 is SGHNT, CDR2 YYREEE, per germline (reference sequence). The CDR3 loop reads CASSLVGRGRAGDQETQYF. The DNA for the CDR3 is TGTGCCAGTAGCTTGGTAGGTCGAGGTCGAGCCGGGGACCAAGAGACCCAGTACTTC.

The V and J genes are TRBV6-6 and TRBJ1-6, with TRBD1 matching 8 bases. Looked up from germline, CDR1 is MNHNY and CDR2 is SVGAGI (reference sequence). V shed 7 bases and J 10 bases; nucleotides not matched to a gene: 6. This CDR3 is built from 13 residues. The CDR3 nucleotides read TGTGCCAGCAAAACAGGGGGGGGATCACCCCTCCACTTT. Protein product: CASKTGGGSPLHF.

The V and J genes are TRBV7-6 and TRBJ2-5, with a tentative D call TRBD2 (6 bases). The ends were cut back, 8 bases at V and 1 base at J, with 17 bases in the middle. There are 15 residues in the CDR3. Germline lookup yields CDR1 SGHVS and CDR2 FNYEAQ. CDR3 region: CASAKEGHPQETQYF. CDR3 coding DNA: TGTGCCAGCGCCAAGGAGGGCCACCCCCAAGAGACCCAGTACTTC.

The rearrangement links TRBV9 to TRBJ2-1; D is possibly TRBD2 (7 bases). The CDR3 totals 16 residues. Trimming removed 0 bases at V and 5 bases at J, with 15 bases between. Per germline, CDR1 SGDLS and CDR2 YYNGEE. This CDR3 is CASSVGGGRFDNEQFF. CDR3 bases: TGTGCCAGCAGCGTAGGGGGGGGCCGGTTCGACAATGAGCAGTTCTTC. Based on the CDR3 plus reference TRBV9 and TRBJ2-1, the full variable domain is DSGVTQTPKHLITATGQRVTLRCSPRSGDLSVYWYQQSLDQGLQFLIQYYNGEERAKGNILERFSAQQFPDLHSELNLSSLELGDSALYFCASSVGGGRFDNEQFFGPGTRLTVL.

The V gene is TRBV5-1, the J gene TRBJ2-7, with 7 bases lining up with TRBD2. This CDR3 has 14 residues. CDR1 is SGHRS and CDR2 is YFSETQ in the germline V gene. V was clipped by 0 bases and J by 6 bases; unmatched bases: 6. The CDR3 here is CASSLGRGRGEQYF. CDR3 in DNA: TGCGCCAGCAGCTTGGGTCGCGGGAGAGGCGAGCAGTACTTC.

V and J are TRBV6-1 and TRBJ1-2; D is undetermined. The V and J ends lost 1 base and 10 bases respectively, with 16 bases between them. The CDR3 spans 14 residues. Germline CDR1 is MNHNS and CDR2 is SASEGT. The CDR3 region is CASSEDRSSEFYTF. CDR3 nucleotides: TGTGCCAGCAGTGAAGATCGTTCCAGTGAGTTCTACACCTTC.

This chain uses TRBV7-9 with TRBJ1-1, with D perhaps matching TRBD1 (5 bases). V gave up 5 bases and J gave up 3 bases, with 13 bases separating them. This CDR3 is 14 amino acids long. From germline, CDR1 is SEHNR and CDR2 FQNEAQ (reference sequence). The CDR3 sequence is CASSIRERDTEAFF. The CDR3 DNA is TGTGCCAGCAGCATCAGGGAGAGGGACACTGAAGCTTTCTTT.

The chain joins TRBV19 to TRBJ1-4; possible D gene TRBD1, 5 bases. The CDR3 loop spans 18 amino acids. Per germline, CDR1 LNHDA and CDR2 SQIVND (reference sequence). V lost 5 bases and J lost 4, with 23 bases in between. The DNA of the CDR3 is TGTGCCAGTAGTGCCCGCGGGGCCGCGATTCCAGTTAATGAAAAACTGTTTTTT. Its translation: CASSARGAAIPVNEKLFF.

The genes are TRBV11-1 and TRBJ2-5; weak D call: TRBD1 (6 bases). Germline V gene data show CDR1 as SGHAT and CDR2 as FQDESV (reference sequence). This CDR3 has 13 amino acids. Deletions cut 3 bases from V and 3 bases from J, with 8 bases between. The CDR3 reads CASSFGQKETQYF. The CDR3, as DNA: TGTGCCAGCAGCTTTGGACAGAAAGAGACCCAGTACTTC.

The chain employs TRBV9 and TRBJ2-3; 7 bases line up with TRBD2. After removal of 4 bases from V and 1 base from J, the junction contained 12 bases not matched to a gene. The germline CDR1 and CDR2 sequences are SGDLS and YYNGEE. The CDR3 runs 17 residues. The CDR3 loop is CASSPGSFAGGTDTQYF. In DNA, the CDR3 is TGTGCCAGCAGCCCGGGTTCATTTGCGGGGGGCACAGATACGCAGTATTTT.

The chain is built from TRBV4-1 and TRBJ1-1; D gene unclear. The CDR3 extends over 15 amino acids. Germline CDR1 reads MGHRA; CDR2 reads YSYEKL. Trimming pared 0 bases from V and 11 bases from J, leaving 19 bases between. As DNA, the CDR3 is TGCGCCAGCAGCCAAGAGCTTATTTTAGGAAGGGTGGCTTTCTTT. Translated: CASSQELILGRVAFF.

V and J are TRBV28 and TRBJ1-2; no definite D call. There are 12 residues in the CDR3. Germline V gene data show CDR1 as MDHEN and CDR2 as SYDVKM. Trimming left V 6 bases short and J 8 bases short, with 13 bases between. CDR3 nucleotides: TGTGCCAGCAGGCCAACCCTGGGGGGCTACACCTTC. The encoded protein is CASRPTLGGYTF.

This clone was seen once. V gene TRBV24-1 combines with J gene TRBJ2-3; 9 bases map to TRBD1. Germline-derived CDR1 and CDR2 are KGHDR and SFDVKD. V lost 4 bases, J lost 2 bases, and 3 bases stayed unmatched. This CDR3 contains 15 residues. The chain's CDR3 is CATSDNRGLTDTQYF. CDR3 DNA sequence: TGTGCCACCAGTGACAACAGGGGGCTCACAGATACGCAGTATTTT.